The 5 T cell receptor beta chains below all came from one sample that was sequenced in a study of control samples from healthy donors and cancer patients. Profiled with immunoSEQ multiplex PCR; TCRdb holds only in-frame clones, not every one. The sample has some 160,000 clones, 92% seen once. The material sequenced was blood. All receptors come from a woman in her 30s in good health.

V is TRBV2 and J is TRBJ1-5; TRBD1 might be the D (5 bases). The CDR3 is 13 amino acids. V was cut by 8 bases and J by 4 bases, with 12 bases left in between. CDR1 is SNHLY, CDR2 FYNNEI, per germline. The CDR3 DNA reads as TGTGCCAGCGGACGGTCAGGGAATCAGCCCCAGCATTTT. It translates to CASGRSGNQPQHF.

This chain's CDR3 is CASTLGTDYGYTF. The CDR3, as DNA: TGTGCCAGCACCTTGGGGACAGACTATGGCTACACCTTC. This sequence joins TRBV28 and TRBJ1-2; 7 bases agree with TRBD1. The CDR3 length is 13 residues. V shed 7 bases and J 3 bases; nucleotides not matched to a gene: 5. Germline V CDR1 and CDR2: MDHEN, SYDVKM.

This rearrangement joins TRBV6-4 to TRBJ1-2, with D unclear. This CDR3 contains 14 residues. Trimming took 3 bases from V and 5 from J, leaving 13 bases between them. From germline, CDR1 is MRHNA and CDR2 SNTAGT. In DNA form, the CDR3 reads TGTGCCAGCAGTGAAACTACAGAGAGTTATGGCTACACCTTC. It yields the protein CASSETTESYGYTF.

The rearrangement joins TRBV11-2 to TRBJ1-3, with TRBD1 identical over 9 bases. The CDR3 extends over 19 amino acids. V dropped 1 base and J dropped 0; count of bases not matched to a gene: 10. Germline values: CDR1 SGHAT, CDR2 FQNNGV. The CDR3 DNA reads as TGTGCCAGCAGCTTAGTGGGTTTACAGGGGGCGATCTCTGGAAACACCATATATTTT. Protein: CASSLVGLQGAISGNTIYF.

This clone appeared once. The V call is TRBV7-2, the J call TRBJ2-7; D is undetermined. Germline loops: CDR1 SGHTA, CDR2 FQGNSA. V was shortened by 4 bases and J by 9 bases, with 19 bases between the two germline ends. This CDR3 contains 14 residues. CDR3 sequence (DNA): TGTGCCAGCAGCTCACGCGCGGAAGTCTCTCGGCAGTACTTC. This sequence encodes CASSSRAEVSRQYF.